These 6 T cell receptor beta chains share one sample of origin, sequenced in a study of identical twins. TCRdb analysed the 5' RACE reads with MiXCR anew, one entry per CDR3 protein. The sample holds approximately 620,000 distinct CDR3 sequences; 8.5% to 9.5% are singletons and the top ten take 0.98%. This same sample was also part of a study on yellow fever vaccine responses in identical twins.

The sequenced sample was PBMCs. The receptor set was obtained from a woman younger than 30 in good health.

The chain carries TRBV28 and TRBJ2-7; 9 bases agree with TRBD1. The CDR3 covers 12 residues. Germline lookup yields CDR1 MDHEN and CDR2 SYDVKM. V was clipped by 11 bases and J by 4 bases; unmatched bases: 6. The CDR3, as DNA: TGTGCCTCCACAGGGGGCCCTTACGAGCAGTACTTC. Translated, it gives CASTGGPYEQYF.

As concerns this clonotype: A read error is likely, as this CDR3 ends without the conserved phenylalanine or tryptophan. The chain links TRBV20-1 to TRBJ2-3; D not resolved. The V gene's germline CDR1 is DFQATT and CDR2 SNEGSKA (reference sequence). The V and J ends lost 3 bases and 10 bases respectively, with 11 bases between them. This CDR3 comprises 11 residues. CDR3 bases: TGCAGTGCTAGTAGTTCAGTCGCGCAGTATTCT. As protein: CSASSSVAQYS.

This clonotype was counted a few times. The chain links TRBV7-9 to TRBJ2-7; 7 bases align to TRBD1. CDR3 length: 13 residues. The germline CDR1 and CDR2 sequences are SEHNR and FQNEAQ (reference sequence). J lost 4 bases, V lost 5 bases, and 5 bases had no gene match. The DNA of the CDR3 is TGTGCCAGCAGCCAACCAGGGGGATACGAGCAGTACTTC. Protein sequence: CASSQPGGYEQYF. The whole variable domain, remainder taken from reference TRBV7-9 and TRBJ2-7, is DTGVSQNPRHKITKRGQNVTFRCDPISEHNRLYWYRQTLGQGPEFLTYFQNEAQLEKSRLLSDRFSAERPKGSFSTLEIQRTEQGDSAMYLCASSQPGGYEQYFGPGTRLTVT.

This clonotype was picked up a small number of times. The chain is built from TRBV28 and TRBJ2-3; 8 bases map to TRBD2. The CDR3 has 17 amino acids. Germline CDR1 MDHEN, CDR2 SYDVKM. Losses at the gene ends were 0 bases for V and 0 bases for J; bases not matched to a gene: 5. CDR3 loop: CASSLWPSGPSTDTQYF. CDR3 nucleotide sequence: TGTGCCAGCAGTTTATGGCCTAGCGGGCCCAGCACAGATACGCAGTATTTT.

This clonotype was seen a few times. The J gene is TRBJ2-7, the V gene TRBV12-3 or TRBV12-4, with TRBD2 as a possible D gene (5 bases). The CDR3 loop spans 13 amino acids. V was cut by 10 bases and J by 0 bases, with 13 bases left in between. In DNA form, the CDR3 reads TGTGCCACCGGGATGTTTCCCTCCTACGAGCAGTACTTC. Amino acids: CATGMFPSYEQYF.

This clonotype was found many times. The CDR3 DNA is TGCAGTGCTTCTTCTAGCGGGACCGGGGAGCTGTTTTTT. Translating gives CSASSSGTGELFF. V usage is TRBV20-1 and J usage is TRBJ2-2; 8 nucleotides agree with TRBD2. CDR3 length equals 13 residues. V was clipped by 5 bases and J by 5 bases; unmatched bases: 4. From germline, CDR1 is DFQATT and CDR2 SNEGSKA (reference sequence).